A single sample gave rise to the 20 T cell receptor beta chains below, sequenced in a study of read filtering for tumor transcriptome and immune sequencing. From 400 to 450 ng of RNA, a library with molecular barcoded alpha/delta and beta/gamma adaptors was made. TCRdb re-derived calls from the reads in MiXCR, one entry per CDR3 protein. Of some 38,000 distinct CDR3 sequences detected, about 12% appear once; the ten largest clones hold approximately 34%. Sequenced material: a population of CD138-negative cells sorted from bone marrow. Receptors were obtained from a donor aged 40 or over with multiple myeloma.

This clonotype was counted at least ten times. V gene TRBV7-2 combines with J gene TRBJ2-1, with D possibly being TRBD1 or TRBD2 (5 bases each). V was cut by 5 bases and J by 6 bases, with 11 bases left in between. This CDR3 comprises 13 residues. The germline gives CDR1 SGHTA, CDR2 FQGNSA. CDR3 region: CASSPGTANEQFF. The CDR3 DNA sequence: TGTGCCAGCAGCCCCGGGACGGCCAATGAGCAGTTCTTC.

This clonotype was detected ten times or more. Written as DNA, the CDR3 is TGCAGTGCTAGAGCCCTGAGGGAGGGGCAGGGCACAGATACGCAGTATTTT. Translation: CSARALREGQGTDTQYF. The J gene is TRBJ2-3, the V gene TRBV20-1; 7 nucleotides agree with TRBD2. Germline lookup yields CDR1 DFQATT and CDR2 SNEGSKA (reference sequence). J was trimmed by 1 base and V by 1 base; bases with no gene match: 11. This CDR3 comprises 17 residues.

This clonotype was seen many times. The chain joins TRBV29-1 to TRBJ1-2; D unclear. Germline values: CDR1 SQVTM, CDR2 ANQGSEA. V shed 4 bases and J shed 4 bases, with 16 bases lying between them. The CDR3 is 14 residues long. CDR3 residues: CSVGEPDNFYGYTF. The CDR3 nucleotides are TGCAGCGTTGGGGAACCCGATAACTTCTATGGCTACACCTTC. Full variable domain (missing parts from reference TRBV29-1 and TRBJ1-2): SAVISQKPSRDICQRGTSLTIQCQVDSQVTMMFWYRQQPGQSLTLIATANQGSEATYESGFVIDKFPISRPNLTFSTLTVSNMSPEDSSIYLCSVGEPDNFYGYTFGSGTRLTVV.

This clonotype was observed many times. The chain joins TRBV20-1 to TRBJ2-1; 7 nucleotides agree with TRBD1. The ends lost 5 bases at V and 7 bases at J; junction bases unmatched: 5. The CDR3 spans 12 residues. Germline V gene data show CDR1 as DFQATT and CDR2 as SNEGSKA (reference sequence). The CDR3 DNA sequence: TGCAGTGCTTCGACAGGGATAAATGAGCAGTTCTTC. Translated: CSASTGINEQFF.

There are many counts of this clonotype. V usage is TRBV20-1 and J usage is TRBJ2-7; the match to TRBD2 covers 7 bases. CDR1 and CDR2 from the germline V gene are DFQATT and SNEGSKA (reference sequence). The CDR3 runs 12 residues. The CDR3 here is CGSSTGGYEQYF. In DNA form, the CDR3 reads TGCGGTTCGTCCACGGGGGGATACGAGCAGTACTTC.

The chain recombines TRBV7-2 with TRBJ2-1; 7 bases fit TRBD2. The V gene's germline CDR1 is SGHTA and CDR2 FQGNSA. This CDR3 comprises 13 residues. Trimming took 1 base from V and 9 from J; bases not matched to a gene: 3. CDR3 in DNA: TGTGCCAGCAGCTTAGTTACGGGAGGTGAGCAGTTCTTC. Amino acid sequence: CASSLVTGGEQFF.

This clonotype was counted at least ten times. The rearrangement uses TRBV13 and TRBJ1-5, with D perhaps TRBD1 (5 bases). CDR1 and CDR2 (germline): PRHDT, FYEKMQ (reference sequence). This CDR3 is built from 14 residues. Trimming left V 0 bases short and J 5 bases short, with 8 bases between. CDR3 loop: CASSLGRADQPQHF. The CDR3 DNA follows: TGTGCCAGCAGCTTAGGCAGGGCGGATCAGCCCCAGCATTTT.

In this sample, this clonotype turned up many times. V gene TRBV28 combines with J gene TRBJ2-5; D is perhaps TRBD1 or TRBD2 (5 bases each). The length of the CDR3 is 16 residues. V was clipped by 6 bases and J by 5 bases, with 22 bases between them. Per the germline V gene, CDR1 is MDHEN and CDR2 is SYDVKM. The CDR3 DNA reads as TGTGCCAGCAGCCCAGGTGGGGCAGGGAGTAGGGAGACCCAGTACTTC. Encoded protein: CASSPGGAGSRETQYF.

As for this clonotype: A much larger clone lies one base from this, so it may be a read error. The V gene is TRBV15, the J gene TRBJ1-5; D is uncertain. V shed 2 bases and J shed 1 base, with 6 bases lying between them. CDR1 is LNHNV, CDR2 YYDKDF, per germline (reference sequence). There are 14 residues in the CDR3. The CDR3 sequence is CATSRKASNQPQHF. For the CDR3, the DNA is TGTGCCACCAGCAGAAAAGCCAGCAATCAGCCCCAGCATTTT.

This clonotype was detected many times. CDR3 sequence reads: CAIGTGANTGELFF. In DNA form, the CDR3 reads TGTGCCATTGGGACGGGCGCGAACACCGGGGAGCTGTTTTTT. This sequence joins TRBV10-3 and TRBJ2-2, with D perhaps assigned TRBD1 or TRBD2 (5 bases each). Per the germline V gene, CDR1 is ENHRY and CDR2 is SYGVKD. V was pared by 9 bases and J by 0 bases, with 11 bases between. The CDR3 contains 14 residues.

This clonotype has at least ten counts. This rearrangement joins TRBV25-1 to TRBJ2-1, with 8 bases fitting TRBD1. The CDR3 spans 13 residues. The J segment lost 6 bases and the V segment lost 8 bases, leaving 6 bases of the junction unmatched. Germline V gene data show CDR1 as MGHDK and CDR2 as SYGVNS. The CDR3 DNA is TGTGCCAGCGGACAGGGAGTTACCAATGAGCAGTTCTTC. It codes for CASGQGVTNEQFF.

In this sample, this clonotype turned up many times. The chain recombines TRBV5-1 with TRBJ2-3; 8 bases map to TRBD1. CDR1 and CDR2 from the germline V gene are SGHRS and YFSETQ. V was pared by 5 bases and J by 2 bases, with 4 bases of the junction left unmatched. This CDR3 comprises 14 residues. The CDR3 spells CASRGGQATDTQYF. In DNA form, the CDR3 reads TGCGCCAGCAGAGGGGGACAGGCCACAGATACGCAGTATTTT.

This clonotype was picked up many times. This sequence joins TRBV7-6 and TRBJ1-1; 7 nucleotides agree with TRBD1. CDR1 and CDR2 (germline): SGHVS, FNYEAQ. This CDR3 has 13 residues. With V trimmed by 5 bases and J by 8 bases, 8 bases remained unmatched. CDR3 residues: CASSPTGTAEAFF. DNA for the CDR3: TGTGCCAGCAGCCCTACCGGGACAGCCGAAGCTTTCTTT.

This clonotype was detected ten times or more. The J gene is TRBJ2-7, the V gene TRBV3-1, with a possible D match to TRBD2 (5 bases). Germline V gene lookup returns CDR1 LGHDT and CDR2 YNNKEL (reference sequence). This CDR3 spans 15 amino acids. Trimming shortened V by 5 bases and J by 5 bases, and 19 bases separated the two germline ends. The CDR3 bases are TGTGCCAGCAGCACCCCGGGGAAGGGATCCAACGAGCAGTACTTC. It specifies CASSTPGKGSNEQYF.

This clonotype was seen at least ten times. The chain combines TRBV29-1 with TRBJ1-2; D is unresolved. V lost 5 bases, J lost 1 base, and 11 bases lay in between. Germline V gives CDR1 SQVTM, CDR2 ANQGSEA. The CDR3 totals 13 residues. For the CDR3, the DNA is TGCAGCGTTTCCTTGAGGCTTAACTATGGCTACACCTTC. Encoded protein: CSVSLRLNYGYTF.

This clonotype was counted a few times. CDR3 amino acids: CASSATSGGANTQYF. Written as DNA, the CDR3 is TGTGCCAGCAGTGCTACTAGCGGGGGCGCGAATACGCAGTATTTT. The V and J genes are TRBV2 and TRBJ2-3; 11 bases match TRBD2. Trimming at V came to 4 bases and at J to 7 bases, leaving 7 bases not matched to a gene. The CDR3 is 15 residues long. CDR1 SNHLY and CDR2 FYNNEI come from the germline V gene.

The sample holds many counts of this clonotype. The chain is built from TRBV5-1 and TRBJ2-1; maybe TRBD2 (6 bases). V lost 1 base, J lost 4 bases, and 12 bases lay in between. The germline V gene has CDR1 SGHRS and CDR2 YFSETQ. The CDR3 runs to 15 residues. The CDR3 DNA reads TGCGCCAGCAGCTTGAGCGGGCAGGGATACAATGAGCAGTTCTTC. Its translation is CASSLSGQGYNEQFF.

About this clonotype itself: A read error may explain this, as a much larger clone is one base away. The rearrangement joins TRBV28 to TRBJ2-5, with D perhaps matching TRBD1 or TRBD2 (5 bases each). V was shortened by 5 bases and J by 2 bases, with 12 bases between the two germline ends. This CDR3 is 14 amino acids long. Germline CDR1 MDHEN, CDR2 SYDVKM. CDR3 region: CASSLAGMQETQYF. The CDR3 DNA sequence: TGTGCCAGCAGTCTAGCAGGGATGCAAGAGACCCAGTACTTC.

This clonotype was counted ten times or more. V is TRBV20-1 and J is TRBJ2-1; 9 positions agree with TRBD1. Trimming at V came to 6 bases and at J to 3 bases, leaving 6 bases not matched to a gene. The CDR3 loop spans 14 amino acids. Germline loops: CDR1 DFQATT, CDR2 SNEGSKA (reference sequence). In DNA, the CDR3 is TGCAGTGCGAGGACAGGGGCCCTCTACAATGAGCAGTTCTTC. This sequence encodes CSARTGALYNEQFF.

This clonotype was counted ten times or more. The V gene is TRBV20-1, the J gene TRBJ2-7; 9 nucleotides align to TRBD1. Germline V gene sequence: CDR1 DFQATT, CDR2 SNEGSKA (reference sequence). V lost 6 bases and J lost 6; bases outside the gene matches: 12. This CDR3 is built from 14 residues. Here the CDR3 DNA reads TGCAGTGCCAACCGTGGACAGGGGTGGGGCGAGCAGTACTTC. Translation gives CSANRGQGWGEQYF.